These 3 T cell receptor beta chains share one sample of origin, sequenced in a study of CD8+CD57+ T cells in acquired aplastic anemia. The template used for profiling TCR beta VDJ and CDR3 was genomic DNA. TCRdb used MiXCR to reprocess the reads, holding one entry per CDR3 protein. The sample has a few hundred thousand distinct CDR3 sequences; 34% are singletons. The sample was sorted CD4+, CD8+, or CD8+CD57+ T cells (not recorded which) from PBMCs. The source is a human donor in good health, serving as a control.

The V gene is TRBV10-1, the J gene TRBJ1-2, with TRBD1 matching over 12 bases. The CDR3 length is 16 residues. Germline V lookup: CDR1 WNHNN, CDR2 SYGVQD (reference sequence). Trimming took 7 bases from V and 6 from J; bases not matched to a gene: 12. The CDR3 protein is CASNEGPGQGANGYTF. Written as DNA, the CDR3 is TGCGCCAGCAATGAAGGTCCGGGACAGGGGGCTAATGGCTACACCTTC.

The chain links TRBV2 to TRBJ1-1, with 8 positions matching TRBD1. Germline trimming cut 4 bases from V and 5 bases from J; bases unmatched to any gene: 3. Germline V gene lookup returns CDR1 SNHLY and CDR2 FYNNEI. The CDR3 is made up of 13 amino acids. This CDR3 reads CASSGQGLTEAFF. In nucleotides, the CDR3 is TGTGCCAGCAGTGGACAGGGGCTGACTGAAGCTTTCTTT.

This rearrangement joins TRBV19 to TRBJ1-2, with D possibly TRBD1 on 5 matching bases. The CDR3 runs to 12 residues. V lost 7 bases to trimming and J lost 2 bases, with 8 bases between them. Germline CDR1 and CDR2: LNHDA and SQIVND (reference sequence). The CDR3 here is CASTNRNYGYTF. In DNA, the CDR3 is TGTGCCAGTACAAACAGGAACTATGGCTACACCTTC.